These T cell receptor beta chains were read from a single sample in a study of OX40 agonist ivuxolimab in advanced cancers. TCRdb's table, derived via immunoSEQ multiplex PCR, lists solely in-frame clones and lacks some. This table holds approximately 26,000 clones, around 82% found once. Sequenced material: CD4+ or CD8+ T cells sorted from blood, taken in a trial of the OX40 agonist ivuxolimab. These receptors originate from an adult with an advanced solid tumor such as melanoma, head and neck, liver or kidney cancer. CDR3s include the opening cysteine and the closing phenylalanine or tryptophan. D genes are given only for firm matches. Not every row has a clone size; where given, it reads once, few, many or a size class.

clone size | D gene | J gene | V gene | CDR3 DNA | CDR3 protein
- | - | TRBJ1-3 | TRBV9 | TGTGCCAGCAGCGTAGTGCATTCTGGAAACACCATATATTTT | CASSVVHSGNTIYF
once | - | TRBJ2-3 | TRBV5-1 | TGCGCCAGCAGCTTGGCCTCGTACACAGATACGCAGTATTTT | CASSLASYTDTQYF
- | - | TRBJ1-1 | TRBV10-3 | TGTGCCATCAGTGACCAGGGTTGGTCGCCTGAAGCTTTCTTT | CAISDQGWSPEAFF
- | TRBD2 | TRBJ2-2 | TRBV19 | TGTGCCAGTCGATGGGTAGCGGGGGGGCCTTCCGGGGAGCTGTTTTTT | CASRWVAGGPSGELFF
- | TRBD2 | TRBJ2-3 | TRBV6-4 | TGTGCCAGCACCCCAGACTCTAGCGGAGCAGATACGCAGTATTTT | CASTPDSSGADTQYF
- | TRBD2 | TRBJ2-3 | TRBV6-1 | TGTGCCAGCAGTGATGGACTAGCGGGGGGGGGTACGCAGTATTTT | CASSDGLAGGGTQYF
once | - | TRBJ1-5 | TRBV7-2 | TGTGCCAGCAGCAGAGATCTCGGTGATCAGCCCCAGCATTTT | CASSRDLGDQPQHF
- | TRBD1 | TRBJ1-2 | TRBV12-5 | TGTGCTAGTGGGACAGGGTCTTACTATGGCTACACCTTC | CASGTGSYYGYTF
- | - | TRBJ1-2 | TRBV7-9 | TGTGCCAGCAGCTCTTATGATGGCTACACCTTC | CASSSYDGYTF
few | - | TRBJ2-7 | TRBV7-9 | TGTGCCAGCAGCCGCGGGGACAGCTACGAGCAGTACTTC | CASSRGDSYEQYF
- | - | TRBJ2-5 | TRBV19 | TGTGCCAGTAGGCCTCCCAGGGCGTGGGAGACCCAGTACTTC | CASRPPRAWETQYF
- | - | TRBJ2-7 | TRBV7-9 | TGTGCCAGCAGCTTCGGGGGCCCCCCCGAGCAGTACTTC | CASSFGGPPEQYF
- | - | TRBJ2-1 | TRBV10-1 | TGCGCCAGCAGTGATTCTGGTGCCCGGGTCTCCTTGGGCAATGAGCAGTTCTTC | CASSDSGARVSLGNEQFF
- | TRBD1 | TRBJ2-2 | TRBV18 | TGTGCCAGCTCACCGAAACCGGGACAGGGGTTCACCGGGGAGCTGTTTTTT | CASSPKPGQGFTGELFF
- | - | TRBJ1-1 | TRBV14 | TGTGCCAGCAGCCCCTACTGGAACACTGAAGCTTTCTTT | CASSPYWNTEAFF
once | - | TRBJ1-4 | TRBV30 | TGTGCCTGGAGTGTACAGGCCAAAAGGAAGGAAAAACTGTTTTTT | CAWSVQAKRKEKLFF
- | - | TRBJ2-7 | TRBV13 | TGTGCCAGCAGCGGAACCGGGCCCCTCAGCTACGAGCAGTACTTC | CASSGTGPLSYEQYF
- | - | TRBJ2-1 | TRBV29-1 | TGCAGCGTTGACGAGTCTTGGAGGACAAATGAGCAGTTCTTC | CSVDESWRTNEQFF
- | - | TRBJ1-2 | TRBV6-1 | TGTGCCAGCAGTGAATGGGCACCGTCTAACTATGGCTACACCTTC | CASSEWAPSNYGYTF
once | - | TRBJ1-5 | TRBV6-1 | TGTGCCAGCAGTGACCGGGACAACGAGAGGGGATACAATCAGCCCCAGCATTTT | CASSDRDNERGYNQPQHF
- | TRBD1 | TRBJ2-7 | TRBV5-1 | TGCGCCAGCAGCTTGAGGCAGGGGGACTACGAGCAGTACTTC | CASSLRQGDYEQYF
- | - | TRBJ2-5 | TRBV9 | TGTGCCAGCAGCGTAGGGGGTGTCAGGGAGACCCAGTACTTC | CASSVGGVRETQYF
once | TRBD1 | TRBJ1-2 | TRBV19 | TGTGCCAGCTCGACAGGGGTTTTTTATGGCTACACCTTC | CASSTGVFYGYTF
- | - | TRBJ1-4 | TRBV7-9 | TGTGCCAGCAGTCATAATATTGCAACTAATGAAAAACTGTTTTTT | CASSHNIATNEKLFF
- | - | TRBJ1-2 | TRBV27 | TGTGCCAGCAGCCTACGGGGTAACTATGGCTACACCTTC | CASSLRGNYGYTF
- | - | TRBJ1-1 | TRBV4-1 | TGCGCCAGCAGCCAAAGTTGGGACACTGAAGCTTTCTTT | CASSQSWDTEAFF
- | - | TRBJ1-3 | TRBV7-9 | TGTGCCAGCAGCTTAGTTGTGGGGTTCTCTGGAAACACCATATATTTT | CASSLVVGFSGNTIYF
- | - | TRBJ1-6 | TRBV2 | TGTGCCAGCAGAACCGACCGATACTATTATTCACCCCTCCACTTT | CASRTDRYYYSPLHF
- | - | TRBJ2-7 | TRBV10-3 | TGTGCCATCAACGGCGGCAGCTACGAGCAGTACTTC | CAINGGSYEQYF
- | - | TRBJ1-1 | TRBV19 | TGTGCCAGTAACTATGGGACGGCGAACACTGAAGCTTTCTTT | CASNYGTANTEAFF
- | - | TRBJ2-4 | TRBV13 | TGTGCCAGCAGCTTAGGTTCTGGGGACATTCAGTACTTC | CASSLGSGDIQYF
- | TRBD1 | TRBJ1-5 | TRBV6-5 | TGTGCCAGCAGCTTGGGACAGGGCCAGCAGCCCCAGCATTTT | CASSLGQGQQPQHF
- | - | TRBJ2-5 | TRBV7-9 | TGTGCCAGCAGCTCGACAGACAGTAAACAAGAGACCCAGTACTTC | CASSSTDSKQETQYF
once | TRBD2 | TRBJ2-3 | TRBV30 | TGTGCCTGGAGTGTGGCTAGCGGGGGTGATACGCAGTATTTT | CAWSVASGGDTQYF
- | TRBD1 | TRBJ1-2 | TRBV4-1 | TGCGCCAGCAGCCAGGCCGGGACAGACTATGGCTACACCTTC | CASSQAGTDYGYTF
- | - | TRBJ2-3 | TRBV9 | TGTGCCAGCAGCGTAGCACTAGTGGCAGATACGCAGTATTTT | CASSVALVADTQYF
- | - | TRBJ2-5 | TRBV6-5 | TGTGCCAGCAGTTACGTGGGGGAAGAGACCCAGTACTTC | CASSYVGEETQYF
- | TRBD1 | TRBJ2-2 | TRBV7-3 | TGTGCCAGCAGCCTCTTAACAGGGGGCTGGGACCCCGACACCGGGGAGCTGTTTTTT | CASSLLTGGWDPDTGELFF
- | - | TRBJ1-1 | TRBV6-1 | TGTGCCAGCAGTGAAGCTGGGTGGACCCTTGAAGCTTTCTTT | CASSEAGWTLEAFF
- | - | TRBJ2-1 | TRBV4-1 | TGCGCCAGCAGCCAACGCACAGAGAGCCTCCACAATGAGCAGTTCTTC | CASSQRTESLHNEQFF
- | TRBD1 | TRBJ1-6 | TRBV19 | TGTGCCAGTAGTCTCCATCCGCCGGGACAGCTATCACCCCTCCACTTT | CASSLHPPGQLSPLHF
once | - | TRBJ1-5 | TRBV19 | TGTGCCAGTATCAGTTGGTCCGGAGACTATAGCAATCAGCCCCAGCATTTT | CASISWSGDYSNQPQHF
- | TRBD1 | TRBJ1-1 | TRBV27 | TGTGCCAGCAGCCTTACCGGGACAGGGGGAGCTTTCTTT | CASSLTGTGGAFF
- | - | TRBJ1-1 | TRBV30 | TGTGCCTGGAGTGAGGGACTGAACACTGAAGCTTTCTTT | CAWSEGLNTEAFF